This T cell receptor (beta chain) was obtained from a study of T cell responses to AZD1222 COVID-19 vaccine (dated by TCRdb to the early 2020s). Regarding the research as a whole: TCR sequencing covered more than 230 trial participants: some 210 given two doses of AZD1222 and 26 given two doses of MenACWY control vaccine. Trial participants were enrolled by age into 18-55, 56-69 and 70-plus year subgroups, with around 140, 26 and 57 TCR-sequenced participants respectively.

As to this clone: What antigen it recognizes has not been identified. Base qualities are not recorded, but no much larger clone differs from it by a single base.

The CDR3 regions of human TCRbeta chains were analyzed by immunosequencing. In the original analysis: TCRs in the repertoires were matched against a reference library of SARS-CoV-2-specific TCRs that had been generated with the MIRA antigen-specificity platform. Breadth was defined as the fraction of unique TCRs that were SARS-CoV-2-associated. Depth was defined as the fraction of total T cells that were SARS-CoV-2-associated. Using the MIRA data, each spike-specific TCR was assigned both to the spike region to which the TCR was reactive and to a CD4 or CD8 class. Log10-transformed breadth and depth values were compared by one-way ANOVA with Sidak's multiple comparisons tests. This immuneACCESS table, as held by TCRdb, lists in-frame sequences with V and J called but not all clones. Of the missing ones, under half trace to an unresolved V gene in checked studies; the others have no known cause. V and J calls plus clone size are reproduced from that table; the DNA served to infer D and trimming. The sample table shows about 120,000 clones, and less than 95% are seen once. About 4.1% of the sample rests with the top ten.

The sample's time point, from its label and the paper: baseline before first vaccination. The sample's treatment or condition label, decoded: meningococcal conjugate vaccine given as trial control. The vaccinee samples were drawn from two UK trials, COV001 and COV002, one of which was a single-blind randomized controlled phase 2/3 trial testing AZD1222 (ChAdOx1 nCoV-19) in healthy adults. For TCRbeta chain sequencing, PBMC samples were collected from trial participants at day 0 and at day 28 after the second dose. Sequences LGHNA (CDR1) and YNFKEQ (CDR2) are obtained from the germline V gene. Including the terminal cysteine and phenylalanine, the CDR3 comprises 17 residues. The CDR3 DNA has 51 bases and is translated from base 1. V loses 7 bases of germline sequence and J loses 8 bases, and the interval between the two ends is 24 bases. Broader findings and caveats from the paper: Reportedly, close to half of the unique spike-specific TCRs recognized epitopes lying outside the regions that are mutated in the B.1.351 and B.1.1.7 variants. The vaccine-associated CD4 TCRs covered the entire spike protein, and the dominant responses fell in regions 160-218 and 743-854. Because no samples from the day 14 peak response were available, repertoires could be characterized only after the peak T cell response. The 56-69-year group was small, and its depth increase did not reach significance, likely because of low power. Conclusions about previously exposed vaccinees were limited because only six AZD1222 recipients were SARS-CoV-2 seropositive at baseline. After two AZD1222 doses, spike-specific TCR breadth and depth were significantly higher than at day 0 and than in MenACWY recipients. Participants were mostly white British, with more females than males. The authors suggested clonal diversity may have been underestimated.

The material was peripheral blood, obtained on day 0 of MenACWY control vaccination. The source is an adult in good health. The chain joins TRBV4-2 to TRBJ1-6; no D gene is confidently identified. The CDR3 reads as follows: CASTPRRFAGGDSPLHF. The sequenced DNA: TGTGCCAGCACGCCAAGAAGGTTTGCAGGAGGCGATTCACCCCTCCACTTT.